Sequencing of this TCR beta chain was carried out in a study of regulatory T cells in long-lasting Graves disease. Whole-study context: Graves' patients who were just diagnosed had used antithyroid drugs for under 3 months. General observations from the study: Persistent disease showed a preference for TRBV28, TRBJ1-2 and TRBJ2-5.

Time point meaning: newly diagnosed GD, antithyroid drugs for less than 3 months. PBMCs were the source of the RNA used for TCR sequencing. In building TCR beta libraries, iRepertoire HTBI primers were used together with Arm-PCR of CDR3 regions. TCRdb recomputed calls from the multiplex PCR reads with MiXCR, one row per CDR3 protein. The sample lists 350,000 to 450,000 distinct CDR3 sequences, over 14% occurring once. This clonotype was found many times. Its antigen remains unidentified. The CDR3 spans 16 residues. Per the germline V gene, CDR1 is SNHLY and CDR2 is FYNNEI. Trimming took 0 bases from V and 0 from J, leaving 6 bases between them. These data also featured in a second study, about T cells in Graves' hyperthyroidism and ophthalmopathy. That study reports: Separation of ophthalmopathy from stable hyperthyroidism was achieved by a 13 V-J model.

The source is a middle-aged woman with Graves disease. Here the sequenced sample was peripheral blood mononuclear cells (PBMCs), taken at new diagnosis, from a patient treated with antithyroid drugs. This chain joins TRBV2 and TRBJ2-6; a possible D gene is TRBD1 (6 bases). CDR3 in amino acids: CASSEARGSGANVLTF. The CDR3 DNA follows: TGTGCCAGCAGTGAAGCCAGGGGCTCTGGGGCCAACGTCCTGACTTTC.